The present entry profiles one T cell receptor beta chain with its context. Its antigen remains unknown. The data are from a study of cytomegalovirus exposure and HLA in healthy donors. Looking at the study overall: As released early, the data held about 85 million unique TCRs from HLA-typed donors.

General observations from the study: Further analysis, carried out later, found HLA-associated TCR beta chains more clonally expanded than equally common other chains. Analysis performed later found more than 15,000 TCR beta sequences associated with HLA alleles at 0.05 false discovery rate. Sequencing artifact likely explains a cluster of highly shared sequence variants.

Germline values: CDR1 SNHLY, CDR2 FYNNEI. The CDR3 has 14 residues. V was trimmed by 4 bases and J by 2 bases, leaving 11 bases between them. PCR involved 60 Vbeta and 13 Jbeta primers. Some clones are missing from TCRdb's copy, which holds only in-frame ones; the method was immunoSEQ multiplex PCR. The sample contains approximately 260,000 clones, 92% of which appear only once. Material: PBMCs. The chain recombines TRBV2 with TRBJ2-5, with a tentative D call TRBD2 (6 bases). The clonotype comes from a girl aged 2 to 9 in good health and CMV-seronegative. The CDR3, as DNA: TGTGCCAGCAGTGTATCTAGCGCGCAAGAGACCCAGTACTTC. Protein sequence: CASSVSSAQETQYF.